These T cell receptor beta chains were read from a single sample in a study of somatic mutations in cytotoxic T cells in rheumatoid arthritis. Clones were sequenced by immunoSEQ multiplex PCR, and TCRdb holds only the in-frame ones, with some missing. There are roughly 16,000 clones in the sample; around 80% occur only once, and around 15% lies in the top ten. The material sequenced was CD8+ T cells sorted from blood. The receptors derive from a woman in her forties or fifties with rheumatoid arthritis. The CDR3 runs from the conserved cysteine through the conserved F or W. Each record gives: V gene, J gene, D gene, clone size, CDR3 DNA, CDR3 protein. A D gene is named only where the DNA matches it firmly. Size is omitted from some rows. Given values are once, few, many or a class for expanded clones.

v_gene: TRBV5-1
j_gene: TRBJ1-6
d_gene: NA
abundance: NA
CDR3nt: TGCGCCAGCAGCTCCGAAGCGGTCAGCTCCTATAATTCACCCCTCCACTTT
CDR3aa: CASSSEAVSSYNSPLHF

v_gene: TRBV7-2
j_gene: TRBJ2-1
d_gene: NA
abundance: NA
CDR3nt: TGTGCCAGCAGCTTATCAATTTCCTCCTACAATGAGCAGTTCTTC
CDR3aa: CASSLSISSYNEQFF

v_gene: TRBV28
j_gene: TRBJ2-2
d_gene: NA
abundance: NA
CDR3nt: TGTGCCAGCAGTCTGACAGGATGGACCGGGGAGCTGTTTTTT
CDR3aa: CASSLTGWTGELFF

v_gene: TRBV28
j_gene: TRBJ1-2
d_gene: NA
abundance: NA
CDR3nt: TGTGCCAGCAGTTTGGGGCAGGCTAACTATGGCTACACCTTC
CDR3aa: CASSLGQANYGYTF

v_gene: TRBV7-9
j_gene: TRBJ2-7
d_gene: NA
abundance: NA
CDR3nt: TGTGCCAGCAGCTCCAGTGGTGAGCAGTACTTC
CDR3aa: CASSSSGEQYF

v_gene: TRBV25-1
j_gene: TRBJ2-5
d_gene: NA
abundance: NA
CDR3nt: TGTGCCAGCAGTGAAACGATCGGACAGAAAGAGACCCAGTACTTC
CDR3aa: CASSETIGQKETQYF

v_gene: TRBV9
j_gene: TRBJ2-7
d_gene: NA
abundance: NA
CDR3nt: TGTGCCAGCAGCGTAGCCCCAGAAGGGGCCTACGAGCAGTACTTC
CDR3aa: CASSVAPEGAYEQYF

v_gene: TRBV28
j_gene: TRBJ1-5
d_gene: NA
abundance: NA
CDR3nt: TGTGCCAGCAGTTTATGGAACAGGGAAGCCTACTCCCGCCAAAATCAGCCCCAGCATTTT
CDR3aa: CASSLWNREAYSRQNQPQHF

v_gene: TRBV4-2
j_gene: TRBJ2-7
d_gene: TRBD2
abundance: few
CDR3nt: TGTGCCAGCAGTTCACTAGCGGATTCCTACGAGCAGTACTTC
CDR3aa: CASSSLADSYEQYF

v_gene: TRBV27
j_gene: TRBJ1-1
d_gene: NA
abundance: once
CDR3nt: TGTGCCAGCAGCGCAGGGTACACTGAAGCTTTCTTT
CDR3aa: CASSAGYTEAFF

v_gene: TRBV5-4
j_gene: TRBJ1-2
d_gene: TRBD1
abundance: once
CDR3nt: TGTGCCAGCAATATCGACAGGGAGTATGGCTACACCTTC
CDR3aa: CASNIDREYGYTF

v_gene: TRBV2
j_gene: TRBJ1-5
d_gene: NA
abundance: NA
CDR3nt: TGTGCCAGCAGTGAAGGACAGGCTAGCAATCAGCCCCAGCATTTT
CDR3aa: CASSEGQASNQPQHF

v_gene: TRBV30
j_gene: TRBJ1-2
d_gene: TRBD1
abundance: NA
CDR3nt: TGTGCCTGGAGTCCCGGGACAGGATCTAGAAAATGGGGCTACACCTTC
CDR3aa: CAWSPGTGSRKWGYTF

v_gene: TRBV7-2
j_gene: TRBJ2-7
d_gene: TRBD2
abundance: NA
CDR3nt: TGTGCCAGCACCAAAGACTTTAGCGGGTACTACGAGCAGTACTTC
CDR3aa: CASTKDFSGYYEQYF

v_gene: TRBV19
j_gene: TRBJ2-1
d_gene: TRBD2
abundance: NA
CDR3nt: TGTGCCAGTAGTATAGTTGGCGGGGGTGAGCAGTTCTTC
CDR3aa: CASSIVGGGEQFF

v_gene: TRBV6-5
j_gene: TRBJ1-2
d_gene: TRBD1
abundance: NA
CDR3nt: TGTGCCAGCAGTGAACACAGGGGGCATGGCTACACCTTC
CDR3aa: CASSEHRGHGYTF

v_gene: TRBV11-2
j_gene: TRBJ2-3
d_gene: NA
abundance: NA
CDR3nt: TGTGCCAGCAGCTTAGCCGGGACTTCCACAGATACGCAGTATTTT
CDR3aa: CASSLAGTSTDTQYF

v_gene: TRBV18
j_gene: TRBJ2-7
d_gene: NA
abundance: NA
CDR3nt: TGTGCCAGCTCGGAGGGACAGATCAACTACGAGCAGTACTTC
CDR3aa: CASSEGQINYEQYF

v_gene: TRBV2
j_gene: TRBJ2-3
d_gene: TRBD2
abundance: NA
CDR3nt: TGTGCCAGCAGTGGAAGCGGGAGTAGGACAGATACGCAGTATTTT
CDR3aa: CASSGSGSRTDTQYF

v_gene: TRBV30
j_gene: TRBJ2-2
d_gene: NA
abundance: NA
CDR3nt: TGTGCTAATGACCGCCCCACCGGGGAGCTGTTTTTT
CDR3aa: CANDRPTGELFF

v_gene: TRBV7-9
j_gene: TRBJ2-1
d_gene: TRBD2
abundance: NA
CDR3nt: TGTGCCAGCAGCCCAGGGACTAGCGGGAGTGGGTATGAGCAGTTCTTC
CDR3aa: CASSPGTSGSGYEQFF

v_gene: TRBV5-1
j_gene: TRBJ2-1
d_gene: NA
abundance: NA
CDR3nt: TGCGCCAGCAGCGCGCCGGGACTTGCGTACAATGAGCAGTTCTTC
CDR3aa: CASSAPGLAYNEQFF

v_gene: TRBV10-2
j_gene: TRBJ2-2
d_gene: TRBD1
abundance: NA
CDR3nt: TGCGCCAGCAGTGACGACAGGGGGCTAAACACCGGGGAGCTGTTTTTT
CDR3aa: CASSDDRGLNTGELFF

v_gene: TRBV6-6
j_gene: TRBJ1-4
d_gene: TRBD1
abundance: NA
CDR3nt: TGTGCCAGCAGTCTGGACAGGGGCAAGGGTGAAAAACTGTTTTTT
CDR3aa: CASSLDRGKGEKLFF

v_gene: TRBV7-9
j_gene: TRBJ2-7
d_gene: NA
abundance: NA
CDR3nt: TGTGCCAGCAGAACAACAGCCTCCGACGAGCAGTACTTC
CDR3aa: CASRTTASDEQYF

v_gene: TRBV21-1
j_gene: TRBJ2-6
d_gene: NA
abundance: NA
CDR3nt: TGTGCCAGCAGCAAATCAAAAAGCTCTGGGGCCAACGTCCTGACTTTC
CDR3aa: CASSKSKSSGANVLTF

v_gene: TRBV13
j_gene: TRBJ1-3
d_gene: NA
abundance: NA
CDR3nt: TGTGCCAGCAGCCGTGAGAATGGAAACACCATATATTTT
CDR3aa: CASSRENGNTIYF

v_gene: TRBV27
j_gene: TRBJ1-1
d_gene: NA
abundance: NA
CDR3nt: TGTGCCAGCAGTACGGGCCCTGAAGCTTTCTTT
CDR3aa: CASSTGPEAFF

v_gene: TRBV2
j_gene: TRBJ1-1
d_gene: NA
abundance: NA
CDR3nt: TGTGCCAGCAGTGAGTGGAGGGGGGCCACTGAAGCTTTCTTT
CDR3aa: CASSEWRGATEAFF

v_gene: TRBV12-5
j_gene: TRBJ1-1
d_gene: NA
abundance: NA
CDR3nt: TGTGCTAGTGGTTTGGAGGGGCGGACTGAAGCTTTCTTT
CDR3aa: CASGLEGRTEAFF

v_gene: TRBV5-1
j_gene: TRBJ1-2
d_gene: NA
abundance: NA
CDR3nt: TGCGCCAGCAGCCTAACAGAGGAGAGGAGGGGCTACACCTTC
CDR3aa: CASSLTEERRGYTF

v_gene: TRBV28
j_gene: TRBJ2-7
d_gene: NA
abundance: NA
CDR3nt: TGTGCCAGCAGTTTTGCAGGCGAGCAGTACTTC
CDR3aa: CASSFAGEQYF

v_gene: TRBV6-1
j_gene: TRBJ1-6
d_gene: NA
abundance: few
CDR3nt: TGTGCCAGCAGTGAAGGACAGGTCTATAATTCACCCCTCCACTTT
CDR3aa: CASSEGQVYNSPLHF

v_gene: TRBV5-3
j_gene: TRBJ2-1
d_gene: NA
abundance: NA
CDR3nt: TGTGCCAGACCTCATACAATCACCCTCGAGGTTCTTTACAATGAGCAGTTCTTC
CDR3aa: CARPHTITLEVLYNEQFF

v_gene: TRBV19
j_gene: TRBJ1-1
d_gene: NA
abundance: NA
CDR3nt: TGTGCCAGTAGTATTTCAGCGAACACTGAAGCTTTCTTT
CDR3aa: CASSISANTEAFF

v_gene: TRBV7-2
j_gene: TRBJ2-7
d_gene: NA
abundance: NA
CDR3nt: TGTGCCAGCAGCTTATCCCAAGTCGCCAACTACGAGCAGTACTTC
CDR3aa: CASSLSQVANYEQYF

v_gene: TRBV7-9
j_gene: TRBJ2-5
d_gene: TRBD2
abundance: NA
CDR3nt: TGTGCCAGCAGCCCCTGGGCTAGCGGCGAGACCCAGTACTTC
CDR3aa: CASSPWASGETQYF

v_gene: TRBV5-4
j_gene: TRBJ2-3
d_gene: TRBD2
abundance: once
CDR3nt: TGTGCCAGCAGCGAAGCTAGCGGAGGAAGCACAGATACGCAGTATTTT
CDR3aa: CASSEASGGSTDTQYF

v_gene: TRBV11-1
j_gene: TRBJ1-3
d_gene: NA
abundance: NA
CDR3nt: TGTGCCAGCAGCTTAGAAGTCTCTGGAAACACCATATATTTT
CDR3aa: CASSLEVSGNTIYF

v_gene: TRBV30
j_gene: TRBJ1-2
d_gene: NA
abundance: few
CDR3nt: TGTGCCTGGAGTTATTCCGGGACAAACTATGGCTACACCTTC
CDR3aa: CAWSYSGTNYGYTF

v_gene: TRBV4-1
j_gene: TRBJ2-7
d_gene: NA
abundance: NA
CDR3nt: TGCGCCAGCAGCCAAGACCACGGAACCTCCTACGAGCAGTACTTC
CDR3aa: CASSQDHGTSYEQYF

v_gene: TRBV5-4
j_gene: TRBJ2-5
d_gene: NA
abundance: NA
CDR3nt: TGTGCCAGCAGCTTGGTGCTAGCACAAGAGACCCAGTACTTC
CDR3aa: CASSLVLAQETQYF

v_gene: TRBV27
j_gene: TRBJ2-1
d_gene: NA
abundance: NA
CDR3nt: TGTGCCAGCAGTTTATCGATCGGGCACCCTGGGGATGAGCAGTTCTTC
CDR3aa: CASSLSIGHPGDEQFF

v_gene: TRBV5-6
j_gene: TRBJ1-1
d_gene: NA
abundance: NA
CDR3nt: TGTGCCAGCAGCCTAAGACCCGGGAGGAACACTGAAGCTTTCTTT
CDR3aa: CASSLRPGRNTEAFF

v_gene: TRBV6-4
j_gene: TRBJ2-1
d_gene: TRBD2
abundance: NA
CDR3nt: TGTGCCAGCAGTGACTCAAGCGGGGGAGGGAATGAGCAGTTCTTC
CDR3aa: CASSDSSGGGNEQFF

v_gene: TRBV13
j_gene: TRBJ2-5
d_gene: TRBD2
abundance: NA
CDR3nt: TGTGCCAGCAGCACGGGACTAGCGGGCCAAGAGACCCAGTACTTC
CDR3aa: CASSTGLAGQETQYF

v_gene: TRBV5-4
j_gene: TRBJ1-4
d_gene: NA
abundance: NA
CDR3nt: TGTGCCAGCAGCCCGAACCCTAGGGGAACTAATGAAAAACTGTTTTTT
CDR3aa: CASSPNPRGTNEKLFF

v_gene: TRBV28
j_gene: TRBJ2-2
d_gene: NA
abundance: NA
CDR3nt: TGTGCCAGCAGTTTTCAGTATCCGAACACCGGGGAGCTGTTTTTT
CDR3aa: CASSFQYPNTGELFF

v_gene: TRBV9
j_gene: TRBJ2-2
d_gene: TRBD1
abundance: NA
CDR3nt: TGTGCCAGCAGCGTCGACAGGGGAGTCGGGGAGCTGTTTTTT
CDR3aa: CASSVDRGVGELFF

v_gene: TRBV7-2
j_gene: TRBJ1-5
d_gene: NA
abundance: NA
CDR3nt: TGTGCCAGCAGCTTATTTGGAGGGAGCAATCAGCCCCAGCATTTT
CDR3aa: CASSLFGGSNQPQHF

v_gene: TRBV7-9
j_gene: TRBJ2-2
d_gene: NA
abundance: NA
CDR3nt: TGTGCCAGCAGCTTAGGTACCGGGGAGCTGTTTTTT
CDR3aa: CASSLGTGELFF

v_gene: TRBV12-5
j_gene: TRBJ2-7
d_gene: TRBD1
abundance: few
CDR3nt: TGTGCTAGTGGGAACAGGGGGGAAGCCTACGAGCAGTACTTC
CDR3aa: CASGNRGEAYEQYF

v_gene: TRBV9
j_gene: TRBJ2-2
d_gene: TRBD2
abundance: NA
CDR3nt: TGTGCCAGCACGGCGGGGGACACCGGGGAGCTGTTTTTT
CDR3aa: CASTAGDTGELFF

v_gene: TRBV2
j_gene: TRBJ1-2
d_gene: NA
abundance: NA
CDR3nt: TGTGCCGGCCGGGATAACTATGGCTACACCTTC
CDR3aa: CAGRDNYGYTF